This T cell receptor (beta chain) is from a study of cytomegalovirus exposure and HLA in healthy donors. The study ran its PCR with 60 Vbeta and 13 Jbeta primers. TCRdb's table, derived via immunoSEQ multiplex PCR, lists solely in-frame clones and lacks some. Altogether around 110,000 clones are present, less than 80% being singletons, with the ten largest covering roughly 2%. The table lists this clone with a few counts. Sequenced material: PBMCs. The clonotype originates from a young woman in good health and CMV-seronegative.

CDR3 nucleotides: TGTGCGACGTCCACGGTCAGGGGAAGAAGTGTTGGCTACACCTTC. This encodes CATSTVRGRSVGYTF. The chain links TRBV6-5 to TRBJ1-2; D perhaps matches TRBD1 (6 bases). The CDR3 runs 15 residues. Germline CDR1 MNHEY, CDR2 SVGAGI.